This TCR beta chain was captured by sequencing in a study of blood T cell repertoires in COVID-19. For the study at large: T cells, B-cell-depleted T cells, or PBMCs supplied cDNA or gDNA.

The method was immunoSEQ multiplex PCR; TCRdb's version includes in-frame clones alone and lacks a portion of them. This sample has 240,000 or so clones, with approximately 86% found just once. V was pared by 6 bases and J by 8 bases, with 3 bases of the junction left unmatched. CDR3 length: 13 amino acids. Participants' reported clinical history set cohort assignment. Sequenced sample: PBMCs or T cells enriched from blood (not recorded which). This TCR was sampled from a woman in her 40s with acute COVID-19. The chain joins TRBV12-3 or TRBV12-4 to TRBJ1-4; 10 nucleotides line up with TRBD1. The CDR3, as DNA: TGTGCCAGCAGAAGGGACAGGGGCGAAAAACTGTTTTTT. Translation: CASRRDRGEKLFF.